These 15 T cell receptor beta chains share one sample of origin, sequenced in a study of T-cell reconstitution after alpha-beta-depleted transplantation in children. Using unique molecular identifiers, the investigators prepared the TCRbeta library. TCRdb passed the PCR reads through MiXCR, listing each CDR3 protein once. The sample contains about 540,000 distinct CDR3 sequences, about a sixth of which appear only once. The source material was PBMCs from the stem cell graft donor, sampled from the stem cell graft. The receptors shown here come from a human donor who donated a stem cell graft to a child with acute lymphoblastic leukemia.

The rearrangement uses TRBV29-1 and TRBJ2-3, with 7 positions matching TRBD2. The CDR3 length is 13 residues. Germline values: CDR1 SQVTM, CDR2 ANQGSEA. V lost 7 bases and J lost 6; bases outside the gene matches: 10. The CDR3 DNA is TGCAGCGGTGGGGGAGGGAGAACCGATACGCAGTATTTT. This gives the protein CSGGGGRTDTQYF.

This chain connects TRBV5-6 to TRBJ2-1; 7 nucleotides align to TRBD2. The CDR3 contains 16 residues. Germline V CDR1 and CDR2: SGHDT, YYEEEE. V shed 1 base, J shed 3 bases, and the junction held 7 bases outside the gene matches. This chain's CDR3 is CASSLRWLADYNEQFF. The CDR3 DNA reads as TGTGCCAGCAGCTTGAGGTGGCTAGCGGACTACAATGAGCAGTTCTTC.

This clonotype showed up just a few times. V is TRBV29-1 and J is TRBJ1-1; D might be TRBD1 (6 bases). The V gene's germline CDR1 is SQVTM and CDR2 ANQGSEA. This CDR3 has 12 amino acids. V lost 3 bases and J 4 bases, leaving 9 bases between the germline ends. As DNA, the CDR3 is TGCAGCGTTGATCAGGGGACCACTGAAGCTTTCTTT. As protein: CSVDQGTTEAFF.

V and J are TRBV7-9 and TRBJ2-7, with TRBD2 identical over 12 bases. The CDR3 runs to 14 residues. Germline lookup yields CDR1 SEHNR and CDR2 FQNEAQ (reference sequence). V gave up 6 bases and J gave up 5 bases; unmatched junction bases: 5. The CDR3 protein is CASSRLAGAHEQYF. Written as DNA, the CDR3 is TGTGCCAGCAGTCGACTAGCGGGAGCCCACGAGCAGTACTTC. Drawing the rest from reference TRBV7-9 and TRBJ2-7, the complete variable domain is DTGVSQNPRHKITKRGQNVTFRCDPISEHNRLYWYRQTLGQGPEFLTYFQNEAQLEKSRLLSDRFSAERPKGSFSTLEIQRTEQGDSAMYLCASSRLAGAHEQYFGPGTRLTVT.

This clonotype was counted only a few times. This chain connects TRBV15 to TRBJ2-1, with 13 bases aligning to TRBD2. The germline V gene has CDR1 LNHNV and CDR2 YYDKDF (reference sequence). The length of the CDR3 is 16 residues. J was trimmed by 7 bases and V by 1 base; bases with no gene match: 4. As DNA, the CDR3 is TGTGCCACCAGCAGAGGTACTAGCGGGAGGGGAAATGAGCAGTTCTTC. Translation: CATSRGTSGRGNEQFF.

This clonotype appeared once. This rearrangement joins TRBV7-9 to TRBJ2-1, with TRBD2 identical over 11 bases. V lost 4 bases and J lost 1; bases outside the gene matches: 6. Germline lookup yields CDR1 SEHNR and CDR2 FQNEAQ (reference sequence). The CDR3 covers 17 residues. CDR3 protein: CASSSLTSGISYNEQFF. For the CDR3, the DNA is TGTGCCAGCAGCTCCTTGACTAGCGGGATATCCTACAATGAGCAGTTCTTC.

The chain recombines TRBV6-1 with TRBJ1-2; a weak D match, TRBD1 (5 bases). Trimming shortened V by 5 bases and J by 7 bases, and 17 bases separated the two germline ends. Germline lookup yields CDR1 MNHNS and CDR2 SASEGT. The CDR3 has 14 amino acids. CDR3 sequence: CASSPGTVLSGYTF. In DNA form, the CDR3 reads TGTGCCAGCAGTCCCGGGACGGTGTTGTCTGGCTACACCTTC.

V gene TRBV5-1 combines with J gene TRBJ1-1, with a possible D match to TRBD1 (5 bases). The CDR3 is 14 residues long. V gave up 4 bases and J gave up 4 bases, with 14 bases separating them. Germline V gene sequence: CDR1 SGHRS, CDR2 YFSETQ. CDR3 nucleotides: TGCGCCAGCAGCCGGGACCTCGGCGGCACTGAAGCTTTCTTT. This encodes CASSRDLGGTEAFF.

This clonotype has more than one count but fewer than ten. This chain's CDR3 is CASRRGSSYNEQFF. The CDR3 bases are TGTGCCAGCCGAAGAGGGAGCTCCTACAATGAGCAGTTCTTC. The V and J genes are TRBV3-1 and TRBJ2-1; D is possibly TRBD2 (5 bases). The germline gives CDR1 LGHDT, CDR2 YNNKEL (reference sequence). V was pared by 8 bases and J by 0 bases, with 11 bases between. The CDR3 consists of 14 residues.

The J gene is TRBJ2-7, the V gene TRBV7-9, with TRBD2 matching 11 bases. The germline CDR1 and CDR2 sequences are SEHNR and FQNEAQ (reference sequence). This CDR3 has 15 amino acids. V gave up 6 bases and J gave up 4 bases; unmatched junction bases: 8. CDR3 nucleotides: TGTGCCAGCAGTCCGACTAGCGGGAAGGTGTACGAGCAGTACTTC. This codes for CASSPTSGKVYEQYF.

The V call is TRBV3-1, the J call TRBJ2-5; the D is unclear. This CDR3 comprises 16 residues. V gave up 0 bases and J gave up 7 bases, with 18 bases separating them. The V gene's germline CDR1 is LGHDT and CDR2 YNNKEL (reference sequence). CDR3 nucleotides: TGTGCCAGCAGCCAAGAGTACTCAGACCGAAAGGGGACCCAGTACTTC. Its translation is CASSQEYSDRKGTQYF.

The genes are TRBV24-1 and TRBJ2-1, with D possibly being TRBD1 (5 bases). This CDR3 contains 11 residues. Germline-derived CDR1 and CDR2 are KGHDR and SFDVKD. V was cut by 10 bases and J by 7 bases, with 10 bases left in between. CDR3 residues: CATSDRNEQFF. Here the CDR3 DNA reads TGTGCCACGTCTGACAGAAATGAGCAGTTCTTC.

This sequence joins TRBV6-5 and TRBJ1-3; possibly TRBD1 for D (6 bases). Deletions cut 0 bases from V and 8 bases from J, with 11 bases between. The CDR3 runs to 14 residues. Germline lookup yields CDR1 MNHEY and CDR2 SVGAGI. CDR3 sequence: CASSYSGGLDTIYF. The CDR3, as DNA: TGTGCCAGCAGTTACTCGGGGGGGCTGGACACCATATATTTT.

This clonotype was counted only a few times. The CDR3 is CASSSTGWQAFF. The DNA of the CDR3 is TGTGCCAGCAGTTCGACAGGGTGGCAGGCTTTCTTT. J is TRBJ1-1 and V is TRBV12-3 or TRBV12-4, with 7 bases fitting TRBD1. The trim removed 4 bases at V and 11 bases at J, leaving 7 bases unmatched. The CDR3 runs 12 residues.

There are a few counts of this clonotype. V and J are TRBV6-1 and TRBJ2-3; a weak D match, TRBD2 (5 bases). The CDR3 extends over 14 amino acids. Germline lookup yields CDR1 MNHNS and CDR2 SASEGT. V shed 6 bases and J shed 0 bases, with 10 bases lying between them. CDR3 sequence (DNA): TGTGCCAGCAGGGAGGAATCTAGCACAGATACGCAGTATTTT. Translation: CASREESSTDTQYF.